This T cell receptor beta chain was sequenced in a study of CD8 T cells in Susac syndrome. Sequencing of TCR beta was performed on blood CD8+ and CD4+ T cells. Negative isolation yielded CD4+ and CD8+ T cells, and FACS enriched TEMRA cells. Trimming pared 6 bases from V and 3 bases from J, leaving 30 bases between. This CDR3 spans 18 amino acids. Germline CDR1 reads DFQATT; CDR2 reads SNEGSKA (reference sequence). An input of roughly 0.5 to 1 ug of RNA was subjected to reverse transcription using random hexamers. The immunoSEQ assay covered 54 Vbeta and 13 Jbeta segments for CDR3. TCRdb analysed the immunoSEQ multiplex PCR reads with MiXCR anew, one entry per CDR3 protein. The sample lists 200,000 to 250,000 distinct CDR3 sequences, approximately 95% occurring once. With respect to this clonotype: The target antigen is unknown.

General study points: The study's TCR sequencing and HLA analysis drew on a certain number of individuals. That number was acknowledged as relatively small.

This TCR derives from a human donor with multiple sclerosis. This rearrangement joins TRBV20-1 to TRBJ2-7, with D perhaps given as TRBD1 or TRBD2 (6 bases each). The sample comprised CD4+ T cells from PBMCs. This chain's CDR3 is CSAAPGLGLLRDNYEQYF. The CDR3 DNA sequence: TGCAGTGCGGCTCCGGGACTGGGGCTATTAAGGGACAACTACGAGCAGTACTTC.